The present T cell receptor beta chain was sequenced within a study of blood T cell repertoires in COVID-19. For the study at large: Italy, Spain and the United States were the sources of the convalescent and acute COVID-19 samples.

As originally analysed: Amplification with reference gene primers provided the estimates of nucleated cell counts. Profiling relied on immunoSEQ multiplex PCR, and the TCRdb table lists in-frame clones only, not all of them. That table supplies the V and J calls and clone size; D and trimming were determined from the DNA. The sample lists roughly 150,000 clones; around 80% were seen once. Adults between roughly 18 and 95 years of age took part from under 25 US areas. The study assigned cohorts using participant-reported clinical history. Germline V lookup: CDR1 MGHRA, CDR2 YSYEKL. This CDR3 spans 17 amino acids. Losses at the gene ends were 3 bases for V and 5 bases for J; bases not matched to a gene: 13.

The chain links TRBV4-1 to TRBJ1-1, with 9 bases that match TRBD1. Sequenced input: PBMCs or T cells enriched from blood (not recorded which). The TCR comes from a man aged 50-60 years who had recovered from COVID-19. The CDR3 bases are TGCGCCAGCAGCCACCTCGGGAGGGGACAGGGTGGGACTGAAGCTTTCTTT. Translation gives CASSHLGRGQGGTEAFF.